This T cell receptor beta chain is from a study of blood T cell repertoires in COVID-19. Background on the study: The United States, Italy and Spain were the sources of the acute and convalescent COVID-19 samples. T cells, B-cell-depleted T cells, or PBMCs provided the cDNA or gDNA that served as material.

The ends lost 2 bases at V and 4 bases at J; junction bases unmatched: 8. The CDR3 extends over 16 amino acids. The germline V gene encodes CDR1 SGHVS and CDR2 FNYEAQ. Original data processing: Scientists estimated how many nucleated cells there were by amplifying reference gene primers. The table came from immunoSEQ multiplex PCR; TCRdb's copy has only in-frame clones and leaves some out. The DNA was the basis for D and trimming; V, J and clone size are from that table. Of about 48,000 clones in the sample, less than 95% were seen once. The rearrangement links TRBV7-6 to TRBJ1-1; TRBD1 matches at 9 bases. This clonotype originated in a man in his 70s with acute or convalescent COVID-19. The sample taken for sequencing was peripheral blood. The CDR3 sequence: CASSLTQGARVTEAFF. DNA for the CDR3: TGTGCCAGCAGCTTAACACAGGGGGCGAGAGTCACTGAAGCTTTCTTT.